The sequence of this T cell receptor beta chain was determined in a study of shared clonotypes between healthy human individuals. Whole-study findings and limits: Expectations were that clonotype sharing among donors would be affected by sequencing depth. Incomplete sequencing of sorted subsets was indicated by rarefaction despite large depth. Non-shared clonotypes displayed generation probabilities falling below those of clonotypes present in all four donors.

The table came from immunoSEQ multiplex PCR; TCRdb's copy has only in-frame clones and leaves some out. The sample shows under 2.5 million clones, less than 95% of them seen only once. On this clone: What it binds is unknown.

The germline gives CDR1 SGHRS, CDR2 YFSETQ. The CDR3 extends over 12 amino acids. Trimming took off 4 bases at V and 5 bases at J, with 10 bases between the two ends. The sample taken for sequencing was naive CD4+ T cells from PBMCs. As for subset: CD45RA+ positively selected. The chain couples TRBV5-1 to TRBJ2-7; D is unresolved. This clonotype originated in a man aged 18 to 30 in good health. Some clones in this sample may be carry-over from other donors' samples. The CDR3 sequence is CASSTSGDEQYF. The CDR3 DNA reads as TGCGCCAGCAGCACCTCTGGAGACGAGCAGTACTTC.